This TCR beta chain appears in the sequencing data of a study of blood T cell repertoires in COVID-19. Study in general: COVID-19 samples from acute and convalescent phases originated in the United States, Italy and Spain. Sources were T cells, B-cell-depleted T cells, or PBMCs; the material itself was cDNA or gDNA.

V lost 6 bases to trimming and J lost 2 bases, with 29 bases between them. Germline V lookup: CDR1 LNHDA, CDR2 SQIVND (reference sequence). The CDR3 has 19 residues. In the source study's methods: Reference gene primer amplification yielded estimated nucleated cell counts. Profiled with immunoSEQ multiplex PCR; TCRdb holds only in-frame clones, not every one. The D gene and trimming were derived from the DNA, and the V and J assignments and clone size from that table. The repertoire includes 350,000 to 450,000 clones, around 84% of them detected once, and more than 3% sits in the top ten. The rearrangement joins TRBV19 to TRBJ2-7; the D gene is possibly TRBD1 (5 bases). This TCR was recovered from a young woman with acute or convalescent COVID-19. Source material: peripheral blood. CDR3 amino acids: CASSPPQSDKAIRPYEQYF. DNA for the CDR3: TGTGCCAGTAGCCCACCTCAATCGGACAAGGCAATTCGACCCTACGAGCAGTACTTC.